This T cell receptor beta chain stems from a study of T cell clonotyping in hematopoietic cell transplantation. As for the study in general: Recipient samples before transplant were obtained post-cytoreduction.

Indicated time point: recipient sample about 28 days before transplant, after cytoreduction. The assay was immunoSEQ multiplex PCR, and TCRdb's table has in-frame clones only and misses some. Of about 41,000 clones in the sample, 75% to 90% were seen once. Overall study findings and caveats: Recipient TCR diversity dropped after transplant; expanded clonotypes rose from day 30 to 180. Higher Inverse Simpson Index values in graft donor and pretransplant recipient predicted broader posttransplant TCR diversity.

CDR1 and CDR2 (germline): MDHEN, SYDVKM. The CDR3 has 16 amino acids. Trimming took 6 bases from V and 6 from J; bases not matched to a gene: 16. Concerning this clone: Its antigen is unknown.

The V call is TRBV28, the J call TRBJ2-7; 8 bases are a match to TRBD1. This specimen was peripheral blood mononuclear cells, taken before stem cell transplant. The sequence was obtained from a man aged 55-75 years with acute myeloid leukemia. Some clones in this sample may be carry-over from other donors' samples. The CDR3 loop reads CASSNPGTGFVIEQYF. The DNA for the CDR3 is TGTGCCAGCAGCAACCCCGGGACAGGTTTCGTGATCGAGCAGTACTTC. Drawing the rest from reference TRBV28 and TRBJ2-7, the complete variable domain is DVKVTQSSRYLVKRTGEKVFLECVQDMDHENMFWYRQDPGLGLRLIYFSYDVKMKEKGDIPEGYSVSREKKERFSLILESASTNQTSMYLCASSNPGTGFVIEQYFGPGTRLTVT.